This TCR beta chain was identified during a study of cytomegalovirus exposure and HLA in healthy donors. General study points: CMV antigen specificity of a few CMV-associated chains was confirmed in vitro. Cytomegalovirus status was reportedly diagnosed by the classifier with high specificity and sensitivity.

The table came from immunoSEQ multiplex PCR; TCRdb's copy has only in-frame clones and leaves some out. The table shows 130,000 or so clones, with under 90% occurring only once. The germline CDR1 and CDR2 sequences are SGHVS and FNYEAQ. The CDR3 sequence is 15 residues long. Trimming took 5 bases from V and 1 from J; bases not matched to a gene: 6. As concerns this clone: What it binds is not known.

This receptor was identified in a man under 40 in good health and CMV-seronegative. The rearrangement uses TRBV7-6 and TRBJ2-7; the match to TRBD1 covers 9 bases. The specimen was PBMCs. In DNA, the CDR3 is TGTGCCAGCAGCATCGGACAGGGGCAGTCCTACGAGCAGTACTTC. Its protein product is CASSIGQGQSYEQYF.